This T cell receptor (beta chain) is drawn from a study of post-analysis software for immune sequencing data. Study observations and caveats: Samples from a shared batch, those prepared together, strongly co-clustered by F measure. Normalized Chao1 diversity was significantly reduced in patients versus controls.

This clonotype was counted a few times. Its antigen is still unknown. Researchers reported that TCR beta cDNA libraries carried unique molecular identifiers. The source material, 1 to 10 million T cells, gave rise to 400,000 to 550,000 cDNA molecules. TCRdb reanalysed the PCR reads using MiXCR and keeps one entry per CDR3 protein. The sample consists of 600,000 to 750,000 distinct CDR3 sequences, over 45% of them appearing once. Sequenced sample: blood. This receptor was obtained from a girl aged 2-9 years with multiple sclerosis.

The CDR3 loop is CSARVFGLGADGYTF. As DNA, the CDR3 is TGCAGTGCTAGAGTGTTTGGATTAGGGGCAGATGGCTACACCTTC. J is TRBJ1-2 and V is TRBV20-1; the D gene is possibly TRBD1 (5 bases). The V end lost 1 base, the J end lost 6 bases, and 18 bases lay between the germline ends. This CDR3 has 15 amino acids. Germline assignment: CDR1 DFQATT and CDR2 SNEGSKA (reference sequence).